The present entry profiles one TCR beta chain with its context. It lacks a known antigen. Per-base qualities were not stored, and no clone one base away is much larger. PBMCs were isolated by Ficoll-Paque density gradient centrifugation. These data originate in a study of T-cell memory formation after mild COVID-19 (dated by TCRdb to the early 2020s). Some background on the complete study: TCR sequence clusters from the two donors were largely donor specific. In a couple of donors, T-cell clones that expanded and contracted after mild COVID-19 were followed by sequencing TCRalpha and TCRbeta repertoires longitudinally. The cohort was made up of two young adult volunteers, one female and one male, who were previously healthy. What the work shows at the level of the full study, not this receptor alone: From day 15 to 85, contracting clones showed balanced CD4/CD8 phenotypes, whereas a second wave of clones that expanded from day 15 to 37 leaned towards CD4+. SARS-CoV-2 specificity was not confirmed for the second-wave clones peaking on day 37. Contracting CD4+ clones turned up mainly in the CM and EM memory subsets, whereas EMRA was where CD8+ clones were enriched. Only a couple of mild cases were covered by the study, and larger cohorts that include severe cases with pre-infection samples were considered necessary. Some responding clones were found in pre-infection memory, which suggests that pre-existing cross-reactive memory T cells took part in the SARS-CoV-2 response.

Sequenced using an Illumina NovaSeq 6000. cDNA libraries for TCRalpha and TCRbeta were prepared by 5'RACE using constant-segment primers, with sample barcodes and unique molecular identifiers added. Trizol reagent was used to extract RNA from every sample. Libraries were amplified in two PCR steps, with a second sample barcode and Illumina TruSeq adapters added in the second step. Sequencing of libraries was performed on an Illumina NovaSeq with 2 x 150 bp paired-end reads. The paper's data handling went like this. Reads were demultiplexed and collapsed into UMI-guided consensus sequences with migec v1.2.7. Using mixcr v2.1.11, UMI consensuses were aligned to TRA and TRB V and J templates and then assembled into clonotypes. Clonotypes were classified as expanded or contracted when called significant by both edgeR and NoisET, with noise models trained on biological replicates. For edgeR calls, the thresholds were a false discovery rate-adjusted p below 0.01 and a log2 fold-change of 1. As an exploratory analysis of dynamics, max-normalized trajectories of the 1000 most abundant clonotypes were examined by PCA with hierarchical clustering. Separately sequenced CD4+ and CD8+ repertoires were used to assign the CD4 or CD8 phenotype of responding clones. The public sequencing data were trimmed at Q25 with fastp and processed into clonotypes with MiXCR by TCRdb, which kept only in-frame beta chains. All rows with the same CDR3 protein become a single entry with the most common DNA and genes. None of the V and J calls come from the authors' own analysis; TCRdb made them. The sample data list under 300,000 distinct CDR3 sequences, and roughly 10% of these were observed just once. The ten largest clones take up roughly 21% of the sample.

From cysteine to phenylalanine, the CDR3 is 11 amino acids long. Only the CDR3 portion is preserved as DNA: 33 bases, with reading frame beginning at the first base. V is clipped by 8 bases and J by 5 bases, and the sequence between their germline boundaries is 9 bases long. The receptor's source is a man in his late teens or twenties who had mild COVID-19 (a few samples of this study predate the infection). The sample titles of this study are shuffled in the database, so cell type and time point are left out; the donor was told from shared clones. Sequencing input: PBMCs or a T cell subset sorted from them (not recorded which). The rearrangement combines TRBV12-3 or TRBV12-4 with TRBJ2-5; the D gene lacks a confident call. The DNA is as follows: TGTGCCAGCGGATTTTGGGAGACCCAGTACTTC. Translated, it gives CASGFWETQYF.